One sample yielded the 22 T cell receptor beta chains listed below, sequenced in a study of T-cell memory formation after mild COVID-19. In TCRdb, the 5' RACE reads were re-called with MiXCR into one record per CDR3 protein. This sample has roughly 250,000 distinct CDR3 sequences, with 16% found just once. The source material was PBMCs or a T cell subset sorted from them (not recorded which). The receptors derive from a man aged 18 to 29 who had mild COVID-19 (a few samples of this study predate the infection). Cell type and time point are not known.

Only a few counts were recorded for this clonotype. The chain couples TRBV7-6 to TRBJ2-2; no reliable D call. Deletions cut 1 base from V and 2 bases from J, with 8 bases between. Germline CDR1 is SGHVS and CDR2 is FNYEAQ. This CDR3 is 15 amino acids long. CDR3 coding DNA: TGTGCCAGCAGCTTAGGTGCAGTTAACACCGGGGAGCTGTTTTTT. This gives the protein CASSLGAVNTGELFF.

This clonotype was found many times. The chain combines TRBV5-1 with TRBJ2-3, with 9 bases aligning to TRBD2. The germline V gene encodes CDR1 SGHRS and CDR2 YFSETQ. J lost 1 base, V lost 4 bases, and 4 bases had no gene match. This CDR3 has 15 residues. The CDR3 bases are TGCGCCAGCAGCCTACGGACTAGCGGCACAGATACGCAGTATTTT. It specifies CASSLRTSGTDTQYF.

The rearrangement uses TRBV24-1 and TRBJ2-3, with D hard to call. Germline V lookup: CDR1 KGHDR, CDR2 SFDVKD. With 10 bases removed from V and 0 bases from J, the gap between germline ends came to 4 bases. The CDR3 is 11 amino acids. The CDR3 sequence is CATASTDTQYF. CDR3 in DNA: TGTGCCACGGCTAGCACAGATACGCAGTATTTT.

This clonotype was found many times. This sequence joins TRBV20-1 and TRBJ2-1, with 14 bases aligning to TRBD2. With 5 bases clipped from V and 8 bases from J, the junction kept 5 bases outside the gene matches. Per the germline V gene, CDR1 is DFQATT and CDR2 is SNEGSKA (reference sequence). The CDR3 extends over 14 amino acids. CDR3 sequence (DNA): TGCAGTGCTCTACGACTAGCGGGGGGGCATGAGCAGTTCTTC. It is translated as CSALRLAGGHEQFF.

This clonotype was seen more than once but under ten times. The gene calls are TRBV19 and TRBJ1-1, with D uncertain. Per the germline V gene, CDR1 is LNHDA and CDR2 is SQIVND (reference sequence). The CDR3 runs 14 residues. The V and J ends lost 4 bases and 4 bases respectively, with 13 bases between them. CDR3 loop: CASSTGWGSTEAFF. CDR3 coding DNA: TGTGCCAGTAGTACGGGCTGGGGTTCCACTGAAGCTTTCTTT.

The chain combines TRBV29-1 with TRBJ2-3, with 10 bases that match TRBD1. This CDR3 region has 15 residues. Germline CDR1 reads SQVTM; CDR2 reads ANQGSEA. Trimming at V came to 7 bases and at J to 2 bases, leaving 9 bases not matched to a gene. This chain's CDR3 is CSATTGGIVTDTQYF. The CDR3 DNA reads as TGCAGCGCAACGACAGGGGGCATTGTCACAGATACGCAGTATTTT.

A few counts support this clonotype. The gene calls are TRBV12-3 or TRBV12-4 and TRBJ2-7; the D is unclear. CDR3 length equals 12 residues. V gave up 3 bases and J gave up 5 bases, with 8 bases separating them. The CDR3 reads CASSLLLNEQYF. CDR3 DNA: TGTGCCAGCAGTTTGCTCCTTAACGAGCAGTACTTC.

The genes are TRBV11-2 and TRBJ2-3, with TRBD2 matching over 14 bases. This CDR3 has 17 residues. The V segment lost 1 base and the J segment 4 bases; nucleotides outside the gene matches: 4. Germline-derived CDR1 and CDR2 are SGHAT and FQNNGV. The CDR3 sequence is CASSLGLAGGRADTQYF. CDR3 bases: TGTGCCAGCAGCTTAGGACTAGCGGGGGGGCGTGCAGATACGCAGTATTTT.

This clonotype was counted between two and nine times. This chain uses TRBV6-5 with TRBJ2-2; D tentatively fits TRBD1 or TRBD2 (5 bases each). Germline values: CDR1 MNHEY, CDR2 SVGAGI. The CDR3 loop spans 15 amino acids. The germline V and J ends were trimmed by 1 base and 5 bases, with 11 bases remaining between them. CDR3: CASSYWGIATGELFF. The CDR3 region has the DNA TGTGCCAGCAGTTACTGGGGGATTGCAACCGGGGAGCTGTTTTTT.

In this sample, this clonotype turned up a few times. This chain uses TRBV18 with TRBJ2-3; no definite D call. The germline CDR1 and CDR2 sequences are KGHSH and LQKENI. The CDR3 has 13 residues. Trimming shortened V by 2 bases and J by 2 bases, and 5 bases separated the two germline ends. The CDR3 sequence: CASSPRFTDTQYF. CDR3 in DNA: TGTGCCAGCTCACCAAGGTTCACAGATACGCAGTATTTT.

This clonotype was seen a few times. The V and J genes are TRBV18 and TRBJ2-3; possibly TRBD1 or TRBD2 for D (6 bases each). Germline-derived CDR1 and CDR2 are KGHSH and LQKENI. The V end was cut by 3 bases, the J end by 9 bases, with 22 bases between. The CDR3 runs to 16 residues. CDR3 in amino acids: CASSPPGAGPDGTQYF. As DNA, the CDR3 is TGTGCCAGCTCACCCCCGGGGGCGGGGCCCGATGGGACGCAGTATTTT.

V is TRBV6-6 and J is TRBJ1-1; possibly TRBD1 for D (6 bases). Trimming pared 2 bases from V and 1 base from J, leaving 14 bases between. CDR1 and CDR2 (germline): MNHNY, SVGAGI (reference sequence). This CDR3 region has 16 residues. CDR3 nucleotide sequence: TGTGCCAGCAGTTACCGATCGGGACACCCGAACACTGAAGCTTTCTTT. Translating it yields CASSYRSGHPNTEAFF.

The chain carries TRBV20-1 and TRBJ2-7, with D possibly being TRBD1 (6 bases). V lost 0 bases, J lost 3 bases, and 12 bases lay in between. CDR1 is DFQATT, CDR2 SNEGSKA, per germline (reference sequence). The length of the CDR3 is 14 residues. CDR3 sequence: CSARDPQGYYEQYF. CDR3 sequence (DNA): TGCAGTGCTAGAGACCCCCAGGGGTACTACGAGCAGTACTTC.

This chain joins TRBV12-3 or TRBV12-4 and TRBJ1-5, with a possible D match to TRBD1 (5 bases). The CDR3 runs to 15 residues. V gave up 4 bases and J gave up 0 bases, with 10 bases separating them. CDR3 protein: CASSSGTVSNQPQHF. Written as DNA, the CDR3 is TGTGCCAGCAGTTCCGGGACGGTTAGCAATCAGCCCCAGCATTTT.

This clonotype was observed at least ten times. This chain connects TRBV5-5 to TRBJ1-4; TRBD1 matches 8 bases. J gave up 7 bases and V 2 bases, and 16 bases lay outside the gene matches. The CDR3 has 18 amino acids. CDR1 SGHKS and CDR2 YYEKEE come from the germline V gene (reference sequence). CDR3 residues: CASSLKGDRPAFAEKLFF. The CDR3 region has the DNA TGTGCCAGCAGCTTAAAGGGGGACAGGCCGGCTTTCGCTGAAAAACTGTTTTTT.

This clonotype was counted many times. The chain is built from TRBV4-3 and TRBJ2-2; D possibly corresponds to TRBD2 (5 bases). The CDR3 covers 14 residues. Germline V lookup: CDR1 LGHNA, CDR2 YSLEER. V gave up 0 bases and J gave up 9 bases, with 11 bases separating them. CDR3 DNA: TGCGCCAGCAGCCAAGATCGGGGTGGCCGGGAGCTGTTTTTT. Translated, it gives CASSQDRGGRELFF.

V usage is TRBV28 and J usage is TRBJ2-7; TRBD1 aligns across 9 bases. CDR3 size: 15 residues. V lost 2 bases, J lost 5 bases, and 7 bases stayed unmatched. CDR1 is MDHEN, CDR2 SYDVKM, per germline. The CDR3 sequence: CASSLGNRGLNEQYV. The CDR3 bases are TGTGCCAGCAGTTTAGGGAACAGGGGGCTAAACGAGCAGTACGTC.

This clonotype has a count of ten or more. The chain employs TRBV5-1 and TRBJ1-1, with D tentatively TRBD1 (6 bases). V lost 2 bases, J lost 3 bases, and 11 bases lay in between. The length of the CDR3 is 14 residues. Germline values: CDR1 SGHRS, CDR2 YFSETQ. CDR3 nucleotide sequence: TGCGCCAGCAGCTTCACAGGGTCGGACACTGAAGCTTTCTTT. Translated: CASSFTGSDTEAFF.

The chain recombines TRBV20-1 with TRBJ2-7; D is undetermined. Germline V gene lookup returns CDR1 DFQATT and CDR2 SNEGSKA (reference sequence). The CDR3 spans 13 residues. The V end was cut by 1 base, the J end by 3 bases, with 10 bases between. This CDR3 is CSARGPSNYEQYF. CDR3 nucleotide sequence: TGCAGTGCTAGAGGCCCATCCAACTACGAGCAGTACTTC.

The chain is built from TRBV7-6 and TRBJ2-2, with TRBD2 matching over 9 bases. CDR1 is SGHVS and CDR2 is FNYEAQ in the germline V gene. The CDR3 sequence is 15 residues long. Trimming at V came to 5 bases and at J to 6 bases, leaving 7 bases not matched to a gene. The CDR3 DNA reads TGTGCCAGCAGCATGGCGGGGGGGCTGGCCGGGGAGCTGTTTTTT. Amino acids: CASSMAGGLAGELFF.

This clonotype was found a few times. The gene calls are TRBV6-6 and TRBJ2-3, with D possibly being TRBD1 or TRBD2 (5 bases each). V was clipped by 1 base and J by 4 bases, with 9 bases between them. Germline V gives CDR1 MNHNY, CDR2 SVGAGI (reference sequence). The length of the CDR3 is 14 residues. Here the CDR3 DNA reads TGTGCCAGCAGTTACTTCCGGGGACCAGATACGCAGTATTTT. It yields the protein CASSYFRGPDTQYF.

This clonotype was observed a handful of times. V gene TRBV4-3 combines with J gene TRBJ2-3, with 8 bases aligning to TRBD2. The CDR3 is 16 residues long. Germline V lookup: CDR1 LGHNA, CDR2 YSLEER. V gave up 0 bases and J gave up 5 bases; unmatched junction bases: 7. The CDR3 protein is CASSQEPGGRKDTQYF. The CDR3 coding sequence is TGCGCCAGCAGCCAAGAGCCGGGGGGGCGGAAAGATACGCAGTATTTT.